This T cell receptor beta chain stems from a study of shared clonotypes between healthy human individuals. Every contributor of samples was a Caucasian grown-up residing in Nashville, Tennessee. As to this clone: Its specificity is not known.

The table came from immunoSEQ multiplex PCR; TCRdb's copy has only in-frame clones and leaves some out. The profile shows millions of clones, just over 90% of them singletons. General observations from the study: How much donors shared clonotypes was expected to be affected by sequencing depth. Among several donors, roughly 5.4% of naive CD4 clonotypes were found in common.

Germline CDR1 WSHSY, CDR2 SAAADI. The CDR3 has 13 residues. V was cut by 2 bases and J by 5 bases, with 6 bases left in between. The receptor was isolated from a man aged 18 to 30 in good health. This chain links TRBV10-2 with TRBJ2-2, with a weak D call TRBD1 (6 bases). The sequencing input was naive CD4+ T cells sorted from blood. Documented subset: CD45RA+ positively selected. In DNA, the CDR3 is TGCGCCAGCAGTGAGCAGGGGACCGGGGAGCTGTTTTTT. This encodes CASSEQGTGELFF.